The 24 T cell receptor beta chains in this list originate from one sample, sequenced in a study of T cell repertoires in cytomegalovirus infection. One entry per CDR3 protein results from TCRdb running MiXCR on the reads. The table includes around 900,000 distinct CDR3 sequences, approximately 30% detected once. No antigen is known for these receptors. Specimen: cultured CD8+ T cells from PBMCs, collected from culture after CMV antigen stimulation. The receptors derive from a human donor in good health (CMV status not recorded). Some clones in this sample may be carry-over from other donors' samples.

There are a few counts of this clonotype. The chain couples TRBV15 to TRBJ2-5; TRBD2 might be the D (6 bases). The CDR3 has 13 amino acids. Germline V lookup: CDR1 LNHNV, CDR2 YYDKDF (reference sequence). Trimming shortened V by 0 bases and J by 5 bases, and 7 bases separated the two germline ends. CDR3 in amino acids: CATSRDLAETQYF. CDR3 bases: TGTGCCACCAGCAGAGATCTAGCGGAGACCCAGTACTTC.

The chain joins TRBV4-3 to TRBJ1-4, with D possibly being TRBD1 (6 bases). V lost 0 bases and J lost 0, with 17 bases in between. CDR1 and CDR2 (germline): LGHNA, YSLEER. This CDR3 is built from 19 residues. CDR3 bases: TGCGCCAGCAGCCAAGATCCCCAGGGGTCCCATGCAACTAATGAAAAACTGTTTTTT. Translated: CASSQDPQGSHATNEKLFF.

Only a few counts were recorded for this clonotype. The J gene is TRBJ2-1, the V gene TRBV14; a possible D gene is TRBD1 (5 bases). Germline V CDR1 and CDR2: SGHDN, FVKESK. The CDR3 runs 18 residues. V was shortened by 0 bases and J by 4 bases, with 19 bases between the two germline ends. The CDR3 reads CASSQDLGRTTPYNEQFF. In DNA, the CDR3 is TGTGCCAGCAGCCAAGATCTAGGCAGGACAACACCGTACAATGAGCAGTTCTTC.

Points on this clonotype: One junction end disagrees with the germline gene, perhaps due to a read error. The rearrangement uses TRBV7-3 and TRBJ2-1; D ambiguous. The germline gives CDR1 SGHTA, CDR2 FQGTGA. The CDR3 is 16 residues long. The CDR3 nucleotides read TGTGCCAGCAGCTTATCCGGGCGTTACAGAGACAATGAGCAGTCCTTC. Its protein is CASSLSGRYRDNEQSF.

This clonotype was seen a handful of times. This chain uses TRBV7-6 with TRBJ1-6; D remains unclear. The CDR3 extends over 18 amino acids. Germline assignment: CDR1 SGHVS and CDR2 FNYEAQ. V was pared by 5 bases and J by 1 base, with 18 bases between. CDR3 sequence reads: CASSPVGQVSSYNSPLHF. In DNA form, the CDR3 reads TGTGCCAGCAGCCCCGTGGGCCAGGTCTCTTCCTATAATTCACCCCTCCACTTT.

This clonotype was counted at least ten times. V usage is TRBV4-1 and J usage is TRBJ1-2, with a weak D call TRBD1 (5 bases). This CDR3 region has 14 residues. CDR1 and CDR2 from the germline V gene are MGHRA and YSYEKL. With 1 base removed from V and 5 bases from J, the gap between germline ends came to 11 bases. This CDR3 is CASSQVWGEYGYTF. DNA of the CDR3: TGCGCCAGCAGCCAAGTGTGGGGGGAGTATGGCTACACCTTC.

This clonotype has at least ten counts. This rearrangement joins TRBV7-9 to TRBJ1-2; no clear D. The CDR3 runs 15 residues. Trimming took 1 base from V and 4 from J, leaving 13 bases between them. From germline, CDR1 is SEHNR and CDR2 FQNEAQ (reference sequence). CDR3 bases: TGTGCCAGCAGCTTAGATTGGGTCTTTTCCTATGGCTACACCTTC. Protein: CASSLDWVFSYGYTF.

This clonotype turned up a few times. The CDR3 DNA sequence: TGTGCCAGCAGTGAAGCGGACAGTTTGACCTACGAGCAGTACGTC. This translates into CASSEADSLTYEQYV. The V and J genes are TRBV6-1 and TRBJ2-7; tentative D call: TRBD1 (6 bases). Germline CDR1 and CDR2: MNHNS and SASEGT. The V end was cut by 0 bases, the J end by 2 bases, with 11 bases between. CDR3 length: 15 amino acids.

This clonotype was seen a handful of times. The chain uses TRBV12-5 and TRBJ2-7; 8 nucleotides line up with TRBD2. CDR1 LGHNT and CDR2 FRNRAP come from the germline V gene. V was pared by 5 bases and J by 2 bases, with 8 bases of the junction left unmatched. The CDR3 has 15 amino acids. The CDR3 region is CASGPGGDGTYEQYF. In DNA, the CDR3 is TGTGCTAGTGGTCCGGGGGGGGACGGTACCTACGAGCAGTACTTC.

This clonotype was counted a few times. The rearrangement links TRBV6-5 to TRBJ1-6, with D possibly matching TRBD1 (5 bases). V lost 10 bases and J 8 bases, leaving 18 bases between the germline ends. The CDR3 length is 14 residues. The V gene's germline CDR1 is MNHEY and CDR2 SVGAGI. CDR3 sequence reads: CATLRVPQDSPLHF. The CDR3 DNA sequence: TGTGCCACCCTCAGGGTGCCTCAGGATTCACCCCTCCACTTT.

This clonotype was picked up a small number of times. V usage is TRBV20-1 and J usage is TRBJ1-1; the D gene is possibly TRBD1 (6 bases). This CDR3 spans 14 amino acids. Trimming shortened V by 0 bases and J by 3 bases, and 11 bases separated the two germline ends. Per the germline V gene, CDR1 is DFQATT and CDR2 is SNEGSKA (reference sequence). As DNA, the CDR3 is TGCAGTGCTAGAGATTATAACAGGGACACTGAAGCTTTCTTT. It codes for CSARDYNRDTEAFF.

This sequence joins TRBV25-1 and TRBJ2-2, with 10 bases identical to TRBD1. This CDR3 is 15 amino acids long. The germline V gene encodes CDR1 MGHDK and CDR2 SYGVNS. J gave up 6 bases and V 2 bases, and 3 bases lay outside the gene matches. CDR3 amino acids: CASSEPGQGAGELFF. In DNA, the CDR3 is TGTGCCAGCAGTGAACCAGGACAGGGGGCCGGGGAGCTGTTTTTT.

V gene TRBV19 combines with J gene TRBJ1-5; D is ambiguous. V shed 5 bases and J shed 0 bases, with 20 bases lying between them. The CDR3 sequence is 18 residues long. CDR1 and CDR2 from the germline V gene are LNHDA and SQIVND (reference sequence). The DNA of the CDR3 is TGTGCCAGTAGTGCCCGGGAGGTACTCGAGTATAGCAATCAGCCCCAGCATTTT. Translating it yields CASSAREVLEYSNQPQHF.

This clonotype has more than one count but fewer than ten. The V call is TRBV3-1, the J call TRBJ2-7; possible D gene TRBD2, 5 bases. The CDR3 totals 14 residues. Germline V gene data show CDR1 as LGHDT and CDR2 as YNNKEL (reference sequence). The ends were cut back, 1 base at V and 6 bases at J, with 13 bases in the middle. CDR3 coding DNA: TGTGCCAGCAGCCAAGGCACACTTGGGAGCGAGCAGTACTTC. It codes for CASSQGTLGSEQYF.

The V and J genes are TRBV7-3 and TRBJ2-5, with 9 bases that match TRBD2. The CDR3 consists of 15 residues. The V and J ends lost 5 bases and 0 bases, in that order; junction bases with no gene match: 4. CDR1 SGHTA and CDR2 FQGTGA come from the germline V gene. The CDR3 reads CASSKAGGYQETQYF. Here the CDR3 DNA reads TGTGCCAGCAGCAAAGCGGGGGGTTACCAAGAGACCCAGTACTTC.

Here the CDR3 DNA reads TGTGCCAGCAGCGCCTTCTCGGGAGAAGCTTTCTTT. This gives the protein CASSAFSGEAFF. V and J are TRBV12-3 or TRBV12-4 and TRBJ1-1; D not resolved. This CDR3 is built from 12 residues. V was cut by 6 bases and J by 8 bases, with 13 bases left in between.

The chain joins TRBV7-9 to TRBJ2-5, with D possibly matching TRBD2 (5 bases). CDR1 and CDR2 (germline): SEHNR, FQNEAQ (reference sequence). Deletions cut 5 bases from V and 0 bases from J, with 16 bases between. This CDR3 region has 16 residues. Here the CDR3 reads CASSEPGVRYQETQYF. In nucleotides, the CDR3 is TGTGCCAGCAGCGAGCCCGGGGTACGGTACCAAGAGACCCAGTACTTC.

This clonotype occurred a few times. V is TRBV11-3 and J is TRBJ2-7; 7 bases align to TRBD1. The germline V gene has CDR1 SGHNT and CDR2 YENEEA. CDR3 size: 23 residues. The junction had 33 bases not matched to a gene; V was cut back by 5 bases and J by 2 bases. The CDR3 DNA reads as TGTGCCAGCAGCAGGCTGAGTGGATGGTTATCCCGGGACAGAGACGAGGAAACCTACGAGCAGTACGTC. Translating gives CASSRLSGWLSRDRDEETYEQYV.

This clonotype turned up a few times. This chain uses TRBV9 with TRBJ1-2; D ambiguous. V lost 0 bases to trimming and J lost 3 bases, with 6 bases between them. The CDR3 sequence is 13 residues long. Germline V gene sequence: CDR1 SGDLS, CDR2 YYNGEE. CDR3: CASSVAAYYGYTF. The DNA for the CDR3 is TGTGCCAGCAGCGTAGCGGCTTACTATGGCTACACCTTC.

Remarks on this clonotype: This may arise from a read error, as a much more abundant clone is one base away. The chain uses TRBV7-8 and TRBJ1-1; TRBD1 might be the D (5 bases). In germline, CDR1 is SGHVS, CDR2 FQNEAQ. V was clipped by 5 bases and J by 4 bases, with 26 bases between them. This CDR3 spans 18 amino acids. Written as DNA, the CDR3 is TGTGCCAGCAGCAATGATAGGCAGGGAAGTGAGGCGGGCACTGAAGCTTTCTTT. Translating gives CASSNDRQGSEAGTEAFF.

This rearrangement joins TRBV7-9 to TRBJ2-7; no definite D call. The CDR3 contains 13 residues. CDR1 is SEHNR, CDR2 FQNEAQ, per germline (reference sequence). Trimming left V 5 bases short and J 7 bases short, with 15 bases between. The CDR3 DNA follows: TGTGCCAGCAGCCACTTCGGCGCGCCGGAGCAGTACTTC. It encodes CASSHFGAPEQYF.

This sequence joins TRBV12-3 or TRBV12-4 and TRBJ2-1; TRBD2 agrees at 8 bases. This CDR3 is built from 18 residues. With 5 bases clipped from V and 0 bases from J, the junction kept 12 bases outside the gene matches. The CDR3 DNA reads TGTGCCAGCAGTCCCATAGCGGGGACACGTTCCTCCTACAATGAGCAGTTCTTC. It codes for CASSPIAGTRSSYNEQFF.

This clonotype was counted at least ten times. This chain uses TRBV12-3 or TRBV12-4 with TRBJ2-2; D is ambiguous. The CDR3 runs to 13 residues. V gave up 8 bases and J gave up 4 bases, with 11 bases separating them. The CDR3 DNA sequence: TGTGCCAGCGAGAGTGCAGGCACCGGGGAGCTGTTTTTT. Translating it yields CASESAGTGELFF.

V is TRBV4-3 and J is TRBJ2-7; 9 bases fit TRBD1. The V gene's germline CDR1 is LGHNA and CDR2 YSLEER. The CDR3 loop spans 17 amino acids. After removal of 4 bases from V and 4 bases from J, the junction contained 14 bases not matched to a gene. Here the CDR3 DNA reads TGCGCCAGCAGCCTAGAAGGTGCGGGACAGGGAAGGTACGAGCAGTACTTC. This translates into CASSLEGAGQGRYEQYF.